This entry lists 15 T cell receptor beta chains sequenced from one sample in a study of Graves' ophthalmopathy and Graves' hyperthyroidism. Amplified TCR beta CDR3 regions were obtained using RNA transcripts as template. Following a first-round RT-PCR that used HTBI primers, a second-round multiplex PCR was carried out. TCRdb re-called the multiplex PCR reads through MiXCR, storing one row per CDR3 protein. The table includes about 480,000 distinct CDR3 sequences, approximately 15% detected once. Sequencing was performed on blood. These receptors were collected from a woman aged 25-40 years with Graves' ophthalmopathy.

This clonotype was counted at least ten times. Written as DNA, the CDR3 is TGTGCAGTTCAGAGAGCGGCCTCCTACGAGCAGTACTTC. This codes for CAVQRAASYEQYF. The genes are TRBV28 and TRBJ2-7; TRBD2 might be the D (5 bases). Germline lookup yields CDR1 MDHEN and CDR2 SYDVKM. The CDR3 runs to 13 residues.

There are many counts of this clonotype. The rearrangement links TRBV20-1 to TRBJ2-2, with D possibly being TRBD1 (5 bases). With 0 bases removed from V and 3 bases from J, the gap between germline ends came to 14 bases. The CDR3 consists of 16 residues. In germline, CDR1 is DFQATT, CDR2 SNEGSKA (reference sequence). CDR3 sequence: CSARDLYQGDTGELFF. The CDR3 region has the DNA TGCAGTGCTAGAGATCTGTACCAGGGTGACACCGGGGAGCTGTTTTTT.

Many counts were recorded for this clonotype. The gene calls are TRBV30 and TRBJ1-1; 7 nucleotides match TRBD1. The CDR3 runs 11 residues. V was pared by 6 bases and J by 6 bases, with 4 bases of the junction left unmatched. Germline values: CDR1 GTSNPN, CDR2 SVGIG (reference sequence). The CDR3 DNA follows: TGTGCCTGCCAAGACAGGGCTGAAGCTTTCTTT. Translated, it gives CACQDRAEAFF.

V gene TRBV30 combines with J gene TRBJ2-7, with a tentative D call TRBD1 (5 bases). The CDR3 consists of 12 residues. V lost 0 bases, J lost 6 bases, and 9 bases lay in between. Germline V gene data show CDR1 as GTSNPN and CDR2 as SVGIG (reference sequence). The CDR3 DNA is TGTGCCTGGAGTGTAGGGGATGGCGAGCAGTACTTC. Translating gives CAWSVGDGEQYF.

The table lists this clonotype with many counts. This chain uses TRBV6-5 with TRBJ1-2, with D unclear. The CDR3 runs 14 residues. The germline V gene has CDR1 MNHEY and CDR2 SVGAGI. Between the trimmed V and J ends, which lost 3 bases and 3 bases, there was a span of 11 bases. In DNA form, the CDR3 reads TGTGCCAGCAGTTATTTCGTCGCCTACTATGGCTACACCTTC. It encodes CASSYFVAYYGYTF.

A word on this clonotype: A single base separates this from a much larger clone, so it may be a read error. No conserved phenylalanine or tryptophan ends this CDR3, so it is likely a read error. This CDR3 reads CASSDGPDTGELFL. As DNA, the CDR3 is TGTGCCAGCAGTGACGGACCCGACACCGGGGAGCTGTTTTTG. V and J are TRBV6-1 and TRBJ2-2; D remains ambiguous. The V end lost 3 bases, the J end lost 3 bases, and 8 bases lay between the germline ends. The CDR3 is 14 amino acids. The germline V gene has CDR1 MNHNS and CDR2 SASEGT.

This clonotype was seen repeatedly, ten times or more. The chain carries TRBV12-3 or TRBV12-4 and TRBJ2-7; TRBD1 or TRBD2 may be the D gene (5 bases each). This CDR3 has 13 amino acids. Trimming took off 6 bases at V and 3 bases at J, with 12 bases between the two ends. CDR3 protein: CASREWGSYEQYF. DNA for the CDR3: TGTGCCAGCAGGGAGTGGGGGAGCTACGAGCAGTACTTC.

The chain recombines TRBV12-3 or TRBV12-4 with TRBJ1-5; D ambiguous. Trimming stripped 1 base from V and 0 bases from J, with 19 bases between. The CDR3 runs 19 residues. The CDR3 DNA is TGTGCCAGCAGTTTAGTCCCGCCCCGCAGGCCATATAGCAATCAGCCCCAGCATTTT. Its translation: CASSLVPPRRPYSNQPQHF.

This clonotype occurred many times. The CDR3 region is CASSLLWTSGEQYF. The CDR3, as DNA: TGTGCCAGCAGCCTTCTATGGACTAGCGGGGAACAGTACTTC. The chain has TRBV2 and TRBJ2-7, with 12 positions matching TRBD2. Germline CDR1 and CDR2: SNHLY and FYNNEI. The CDR3 contains 14 residues. The J segment lost 10 bases and the V segment lost 6 bases, leaving 10 bases of the junction unmatched.

This clonotype was observed a handful of times. The missing conserved phenylalanine or tryptophan at the end of this CDR3 makes a read error likely. This rearrangement joins TRBV7-8 to TRBJ1-5; 9 positions match TRBD1. V was clipped by 5 bases and J by 7 bases; unmatched bases: 3. Per germline, CDR1 SGHVS and CDR2 FQNEAQ. The CDR3 is 13 amino acids. The chain's CDR3 is CASSTGQGQPQHS. CDR3 nucleotide sequence: TGTGCCAGCAGCACGGGACAGGGACAGCCCCAGCATTCT.

This clonotype was seen repeatedly, ten times or more. CDR3 sequence reads: CAWSYRWTGLANTGELFF. CDR3 sequence (DNA): TGTGCCTGGAGTTATAGGTGGACAGGTCTCGCGAACACCGGGGAGCTGTTTTTT. The genes are TRBV30 and TRBJ2-2; 7 bases align to TRBD1. V shed 2 bases, J shed 0 bases, and the junction held 12 bases outside the gene matches. The CDR3 covers 18 residues. Germline V CDR1 and CDR2: GTSNPN, SVGIG (reference sequence).

This clonotype was recorded at least ten times. CDR3 in amino acids: CASSFTGAAYGYTF. CDR3 in DNA: TGTGCCAGCAGCTTTACAGGGGCGGCCTATGGCTACACCTTC. V gene TRBV7-2 combines with J gene TRBJ1-2; 7 positions agree with TRBD1. With V trimmed by 3 bases and J by 4 bases, 5 bases remained unmatched. CDR3 length: 14 amino acids. Germline-derived CDR1 and CDR2 are SGHTA and FQGNSA.

This clonotype was picked up many times. The rearrangement joins TRBV7-2 to TRBJ1-6; D unresolved. Looked up from germline, CDR1 is SGHTA and CDR2 is FQGNSA. The CDR3 contains 12 residues. Trimming removed 6 bases at V and 10 bases at J, with 10 bases between. The CDR3 is CASRYPGSPLHF. CDR3 DNA sequence: TGTGCCAGCAGGTATCCCGGATCACCCCTCCACTTT.

The chain employs TRBV2 and TRBJ2-7; a possible D gene is TRBD2 (5 bases). Trimming took 6 bases from V and 2 from J, leaving 11 bases between them. Germline V gene lookup returns CDR1 SNHLY and CDR2 FYNNEI. This CDR3 comprises 13 residues. The CDR3 sequence is CASSGDFAYEQYF. The CDR3, as DNA: TGTGCCAGCAGCGGGGATTTCGCCTACGAGCAGTACTTC.

The rearrangement uses TRBV2 and TRBJ2-7; weak D call: TRBD2 (6 bases). Looked up from germline, CDR1 is SNHLY and CDR2 is FYNNEI. The CDR3 extends over 15 amino acids. V shed 3 bases and J shed 0 bases, with 12 bases lying between them. The CDR3 nucleotides read TGTGCCAGCAGTGACCCGACGGGAGCCTCCTACGAGCAGTACTTC. This encodes CASSDPTGASYEQYF.